These T cell receptor beta chains were read from a single sample in a study of T cell responses to AZD1222 COVID-19 vaccine. The data were produced by immunoSEQ multiplex PCR, yet TCRdb's version contains in-frame clones alone and is incomplete. The data contain fewer than 90,000 clones, about 93% of them singletons. The sample consisted of peripheral blood, taken 28 days after the second AZD1222 dose. The source of these receptors is an adult who received the AZD1222 COVID-19 vaccine. CDR3s include the opening cysteine and the closing phenylalanine or tryptophan. Fields, in order: V gene, J gene, clone size, D gene, CDR3 protein, CDR3 DNA. D genes are given only for firm matches. Not all rows give a size; the values are once, few, many and, for expanded clones, a class.

TRBV28,TRBJ1-1,.,.,CASSFEEANTEAFF,TGTGCCAGCAGTTTTGAAGAGGCGAACACTGAAGCTTTCTTT
TRBV7-2,TRBJ1-1,.,TRBD1,CASSLRVRGHTEAFF,TGTGCCAGCAGCTTAAGAGTCAGGGGGCACACTGAAGCTTTCTTT
TRBV3-1/TRBV3-2,TRBJ1-3,.,.,CASSQGGPGNTIYF,TGTGCCAGCAGCCAGGGGGGCCCTGGAAACACCATATATTTT
TRBV4-1,TRBJ1-1,.,.,CASSQDWGRTNTEAFF,TGCGCCAGCAGCCAAGATTGGGGCAGAACTAACACTGAAGCTTTCTTT
TRBV18,TRBJ1-6,.,TRBD1,CASSPTGGAGSPLHF,TGTGCCAGCTCACCCACAGGGGGGGCAGGCTCACCCCTCCACTTT
TRBV19,TRBJ2-2,few,.,CASRLGRLGIGELFF,TGTGCCAGTAGGTTGGGTCGGTTGGGGATCGGGGAGCTGTTTTTT
TRBV24-1,TRBJ2-2,.,TRBD1,CATSEQGYGELFF,TGTGCCACCAGTGAACAGGGGTACGGGGAGCTGTTTTTT
TRBV7-2,TRBJ1-2,.,.,CASSLNGGPYGYTF,TGTGCCAGCAGCTTAAACGGGGGCCCCTATGGCTACACCTTC
TRBV5-1,TRBJ2-1,.,TRBD2,CASSLIPSGGDNEQFF,TGCGCCAGCAGCTTGATACCTAGCGGGGGCGACAATGAGCAGTTCTTC
TRBV2,TRBJ1-1,.,TRBD1,CASSYRGWTEAFF,TGTGCCAGCAGTTACAGGGGTTGGACTGAAGCTTTCTTT
TRBV28,TRBJ2-1,.,.,CASSPQPRHEYEQFF,TGTGCCAGCAGTCCCCAACCCAGACACGAGTATGAGCAGTTCTTC